The 28 T cell receptor beta chains presented below share a single source sample, sequenced in a study of blood T cell repertoires in COVID-19. Produced via immunoSEQ multiplex PCR; TCRdb's table is partial and in-frame only. The data hold about 200,000 clones, with roughly 80% observed a single time. The sequenced sample was peripheral blood. All receptors come from a woman older than 75 with COVID-19, enrolled during active disease.

The genes are TRBV5-1 and TRBJ1-4; D possibly corresponds to TRBD1 (5 bases). Germline CDR1 reads SGHRS; CDR2 reads YFSETQ. The CDR3 length is 15 residues. Between the trimmed V and J ends, which lost 1 base and 8 bases, there was a span of 15 bases. CDR3 bases: TGCGCCAGCAGCTTGAGTATCGGGGGAGGGGAAAAACTGTTTTTT. The encoded protein is CASSLSIGGGEKLFF.

This clone was recorded only once. This chain joins TRBV20-1 and TRBJ2-7; 15 bases are a match to TRBD2. Unmatched junction bases numbered 9, after V lost 3 bases and J lost 0 bases. Per the germline V gene, CDR1 is DFQATT and CDR2 is SNEGSKA (reference sequence). This CDR3 region has 18 residues. CDR3 sequence reads: CSASLGLAGGQSSYEQYF. CDR3 nucleotide sequence: TGCAGTGCTAGTCTCGGACTAGCGGGGGGGCAAAGCTCCTACGAGCAGTACTTC.

The rearrangement links TRBV9 to TRBJ1-2, with a weak D call TRBD1 (5 bases). The germline gives CDR1 SGDLS, CDR2 YYNGEE. The V and J ends lost 3 bases and 2 bases respectively, with 11 bases between them. The CDR3 covers 14 residues. In DNA form, the CDR3 reads TGTGCCAGCAGCGCGGGGGACGGAAACTATGGCTACACCTTC. Translating it yields CASSAGDGNYGYTF.

The chain carries TRBV19 and TRBJ1-1; tentative D call: TRBD1 (5 bases). The V and J ends lost 3 bases and 4 bases respectively, with 12 bases between them. The CDR3 is 14 residues long. Germline V gene lookup returns CDR1 LNHDA and CDR2 SQIVND (reference sequence). CDR3: CASSIAAQGTEAFF. CDR3 bases: TGTGCCAGTAGTATTGCGGCCCAGGGCACTGAAGCTTTCTTT.

The CDR3 region has the DNA TGTGCCACCAGTGATCCGACAGGAAACTATGGCTACACCTTC. It codes for CATSDPTGNYGYTF. The chain carries TRBV24-1 and TRBJ1-2; D perhaps matches TRBD1 (6 bases). The CDR3 totals 14 residues. V was shortened by 3 bases and J by 2 bases, with 9 bases between the two germline ends. Germline V gene lookup returns CDR1 KGHDR and CDR2 SFDVKD.

The chain recombines TRBV9 with TRBJ2-5, with 9 nucleotides matching TRBD2. CDR1 and CDR2 from the germline V gene are SGDLS and YYNGEE. Unmatched junction bases numbered 12, after V lost 5 bases and J lost 4 bases. This CDR3 has 16 amino acids. The CDR3 loop is CASRGVAREGRETQYF. The CDR3 DNA follows: TGTGCCAGCAGAGGGGTGGCGCGGGAGGGCCGAGAGACCCAGTACTTC.

The CDR3 reads CASSSTGTGPHEQYF. In DNA, the CDR3 is TGCGCCAGCAGTTCCACCGGGACAGGGCCGCACGAGCAGTACTTC. The chain has TRBV5-1 and TRBJ2-7, with TRBD1 matching over 9 bases. Germline trimming cut 5 bases from V and 5 bases from J; bases unmatched to any gene: 11. The CDR3 totals 15 residues. In germline, CDR1 is SGHRS, CDR2 YFSETQ.

V is TRBV12-5 and J is TRBJ1-5, with 10 bases that match TRBD1. The CDR3 is 17 residues long. Germline lookup yields CDR1 LGHNT and CDR2 FRNRAP. V gave up 0 bases and J gave up 6 bases; unmatched junction bases: 8. Here the CDR3 reads CASGLVEGQGWAQPQHF. The CDR3 nucleotides are TGTGCTAGTGGTTTGGTCGAGGGACAGGGGTGGGCTCAGCCCCAGCATTTT.

This clone was recorded a few times. The V call is TRBV3-1 (or the pseudogene TRBV3-2), the J call TRBJ1-1; TRBD1 matches 7 bases. CDR1 LGHDT and CDR2 YNNKEL come from the germline V gene (reference sequence). This CDR3 spans 14 amino acids. V lost 3 bases to trimming and J lost 1 base; unmatched junction nucleotides: 2. This CDR3 reads CASSHRQGNTEAFF. The CDR3 nucleotides are TGTGCCAGCAGCCACCGACAGGGGAACACTGAAGCTTTCTTT.

The chain employs TRBV29-1 and TRBJ2-5, with D perhaps matching TRBD1 (6 bases). The germline V and J ends were trimmed by 4 bases and 1 base, with 13 bases remaining between them. Germline V lookup: CDR1 SQVTM, CDR2 ANQGSEA. The CDR3 length is 14 residues. This chain's CDR3 is CSVATGSVQETQYF. CDR3 bases: TGCAGCGTTGCAACAGGGTCCGTCCAAGAGACCCAGTACTTC.

This chain links TRBV18 with TRBJ2-6; possible D gene TRBD1, 5 bases. The CDR3 has 16 amino acids. V lost 1 base and J lost 0, with 7 bases in between. Looked up from germline, CDR1 is KGHSH and CDR2 is LQKENI. CDR3 DNA sequence: TGTGCCAGCTCACCACAGGGGTCCTCTGGGGCCAACGTCCTGACTTTC. It specifies CASSPQGSSGANVLTF.

The chain carries TRBV19 and TRBJ2-7; TRBD2 is a possible D gene (6 bases). V lost 1 base to trimming and J lost 5 bases, with 12 bases between them. This CDR3 has 14 residues. The germline V gene encodes CDR1 LNHDA and CDR2 SQIVND (reference sequence). In DNA, the CDR3 is TGTGCCAGTAGTATAGCCGGGGGTAACCACGAGCAGTACTTC. Translating it yields CASSIAGGNHEQYF.

The chain joins TRBV28 to TRBJ1-4; 8 bases fit TRBD1. J was trimmed by 7 bases and V by 4 bases; bases with no gene match: 5. The CDR3 is 14 amino acids. Germline-derived CDR1 and CDR2 are MDHEN and SYDVKM. The CDR3 region is CASSSGGESEKLFF. The CDR3 bases are TGTGCCAGCAGTTCAGGGGGCGAGAGTGAAAAACTGTTTTTT.

The rearrangement links TRBV5-1 to TRBJ1-5; 7 bases align to TRBD1. The ends lost 0 bases at V and 2 bases at J; junction bases unmatched: 2. This CDR3 has 15 amino acids. Germline loops: CDR1 SGHRS, CDR2 YFSETQ. CDR3 bases: TGCGCCAGCAGCTTGGGGGGGACAGGCAATCAGCCCCAGCATTTT. As protein: CASSLGGTGNQPQHF. The whole variable domain, filled in from reference TRBV5-1 and TRBJ1-5, reads KAGVTQTPRYLIKTRGQQVTLSCSPISGHRSVSWYQQTPGQGLQFLFEYFSETQRNKGNFPGRFSGRQFSNSRSEMNVSTLELGDSALYLCASSLGGTGNQPQHFGDGTRLSIL.

The gene calls are TRBV6-5 and TRBJ1-5; D gene uncertain. V was pared by 6 bases and J by 3 bases, with 9 bases between. Germline CDR1 reads MNHEY; CDR2 reads SVGAGI. CDR3 size: 13 residues. CDR3 bases: TGTGCCAGCAGCCCCCGGGACAATCAGCCCCAGCATTTT. Its translation: CASSPRDNQPQHF.

The chain carries TRBV9 and TRBJ1-2, with TRBD1 matching over 8 bases. CDR3 size: 19 residues. From germline, CDR1 is SGDLS and CDR2 YYNGEE. Trimming removed 0 bases from V and 7 bases from J; junction bases left unmatched: 20. The CDR3 coding sequence is TGTGCCAGCAGCGTAGCATCGGAGAGGACAGGGACAGGTCGGAGTGGCTACACCTTC. It encodes CASSVASERTGTGRSGYTF. The full variable domain, its missing parts supplied by reference TRBV9 and TRBJ1-2, is DSGVTQTPKHLITATGQRVTLRCSPRSGDLSVYWYQQSLDQGLQFLIQYYNGEERAKGNILERFSAQQFPDLHSELNLSSLELGDSALYFCASSVASERTGTGRSGYTFGSGTRLTVV.

The V gene is TRBV2, the J gene TRBJ1-1, with D perhaps TRBD1 (6 bases). This CDR3 spans 14 amino acids. With 8 bases removed from V and 3 bases from J, the gap between germline ends came to 16 bases. Per the germline V gene, CDR1 is SNHLY and CDR2 is FYNNEI. The CDR3 here is CASSTQGWDTEAFF. CDR3 DNA sequence: TGTGCCAGCTCAACCCAGGGGTGGGACACTGAAGCTTTCTTT.

The J gene is TRBJ1-6, the V gene TRBV5-1, with a weak D call TRBD1 (5 bases). Germline lookup yields CDR1 SGHRS and CDR2 YFSETQ. CDR3 length: 15 residues. Deletions cut 0 bases from V and 9 bases from J, with 13 bases between. The CDR3 here is CASSLEGSGASPLHF. In DNA form, the CDR3 reads TGCGCCAGCAGCTTGGAAGGGAGCGGGGCTTCACCCCTCCACTTT.

V usage is TRBV6-5 and J usage is TRBJ1-1, with D perhaps TRBD1 (5 bases). The CDR3 length is 15 residues. CDR1 MNHEY and CDR2 SVGAGI come from the germline V gene. V was clipped by 8 bases and J by 0 bases, with 16 bases between them. The CDR3: CASSDPGLMNTEAFF. The CDR3 DNA reads as TGTGCCAGCTCTGACCCGGGACTGATGAACACTGAAGCTTTCTTT.

The chain is built from TRBV15 and TRBJ2-7; possibly TRBD2 for D (6 bases). Germline CDR1 and CDR2: LNHNV and YYDKDF (reference sequence). V shed 6 bases and J shed 6 bases, with 9 bases lying between them. The CDR3 has 11 residues. In DNA form, the CDR3 reads TGTGCCACCAGGGGAGGTGGCGAGCAGTACTTC. Translation gives CATRGGGEQYF. The whole variable domain, filled in from reference TRBV15 and TRBJ2-7, reads DAMVIQNPRYQVTQFGKPVTLSCSQTLNHNVMYWYQQKSSQAPKLLFHYYDKDFNNEADTPDNFQSRRPNTSFCFLDIRSPGLGDTAMYLCATRGGGEQYFGPGTRLTVT.

J is TRBJ1-5 and V is TRBV2; D not resolved. The CDR3 length is 13 residues. The V gene's germline CDR1 is SNHLY and CDR2 FYNNEI. V was trimmed by 3 bases and J by 5 bases, leaving 8 bases between them. The chain's CDR3 is CASSDPGYQPQHF. The CDR3 DNA sequence: TGTGCCAGCAGTGATCCGGGGTATCAGCCCCAGCATTTT.

This clone appeared once. V is TRBV7-9 and J is TRBJ1-2, with D perhaps TRBD1 (6 bases). The CDR3 contains 14 residues. Germline CDR1 reads SEHNR; CDR2 reads FQNEAQ (reference sequence). Between the trimmed V and J ends, which lost 5 bases and 2 bases, there was a span of 12 bases. The CDR3: CASSASGVNYGYTF. DNA for the CDR3: TGTGCCAGCAGCGCTTCAGGGGTCAACTATGGCTACACCTTC.

The rearrangement uses TRBV6-1 and TRBJ1-2; 10 nucleotides align to TRBD1. Germline values: CDR1 MNHNS, CDR2 SASEGT. After removal of 2 bases from V and 5 bases from J, the junction contained 5 bases not matched to a gene. The length of the CDR3 is 15 residues. The CDR3 DNA follows: TGTGCCAGCAGTGAAAGGGGGACAGGGGCATATGGCTACACCTTC. As protein: CASSERGTGAYGYTF.

V and J are TRBV27 and TRBJ1-5; no reliable D call. Germline V gives CDR1 MNHEY, CDR2 SMNVEV (reference sequence). The V gene lost 3 bases and the J gene lost 3 bases, with 6 bases spanning the gap. The CDR3 loop spans 13 amino acids. The CDR3: CASSLRDNQPQHF. For the CDR3, the DNA is TGTGCCAGCAGTTTGAGGGACAATCAGCCCCAGCATTTT.

The CDR3 reads CASSPSGTGDTEAFF. CDR3 in DNA: TGTGCCAGCTCACCCAGCGGGACAGGGGATACTGAAGCTTTCTTT. The chain links TRBV18 to TRBJ1-1, with TRBD1 matching over 10 bases. V lost 3 bases and J lost 5; bases outside the gene matches: 6. The CDR3 covers 15 residues. Germline lookup yields CDR1 KGHSH and CDR2 LQKENI. The full variable domain, its missing parts supplied by reference TRBV18 and TRBJ1-1, is NAGVMQNPRHLVRRRGQEARLRCSPMKGHSHVYWYRQLPEEGLKFMVYLQKENIIDESGMPKERFSAEFPKEGPSILRIQQVVRGDSAAYFCASSPSGTGDTEAFFGQGTRLTVV.

V gene TRBV7-8 combines with J gene TRBJ2-3; D may be TRBD1 (5 bases). The CDR3 spans 15 residues. Per germline, CDR1 SGHVS and CDR2 FQNEAQ. With 2 bases removed from V and 4 bases from J, the gap between germline ends came to 13 bases. The CDR3: CASSLPLGRADTQYF. The CDR3 nucleotides are TGTGCCAGCAGCTTACCGCTTGGCAGGGCAGATACGCAGTATTTT. The full variable domain, in which reference TRBV7-8 and TRBJ2-3 provide the parts outside the CDR3, is GAGVSQSPRYKVAKRGQDVALRCDPISGHVSLFWYQQALGQGPEFLTYFQNEAQLDKSGLPSDRFFAERPEGSVSTLKIQRTQQEDSAVYLCASSLPLGRADTQYFGPGTRLTVL.

In this sample, this clone turned up a few times. V is TRBV7-3 and J is TRBJ2-1, with unresolved D. Per the germline V gene, CDR1 is SGHTA and CDR2 is FQGTGA. Deletions cut 2 bases from V and 6 bases from J, with 8 bases between. CDR3 length: 13 amino acids. Here the CDR3 DNA reads TGTGCCAGCAGCTTATCACGGAGCAATGAGCAGTTCTTC. Protein: CASSLSRSNEQFF.

The rearrangement joins TRBV7-2 to TRBJ1-2, with a tentative D call TRBD1 (6 bases). The V and J ends lost 1 base and 7 bases respectively, with 16 bases between them. CDR1 and CDR2 from the germline V gene are SGHTA and FQGNSA. The CDR3 spans 15 residues. CDR3 sequence reads: CASSLGGQVVGGYTF. Here the CDR3 DNA reads TGTGCCAGCAGCTTAGGGGGGCAGGTGGTTGGTGGCTACACCTTC.